Following are 5 T cell receptor beta chains from one sample sequenced in a study of blood T cell repertoires in COVID-19. Sequenced by immunoSEQ multiplex PCR; TCRdb stores in-frame clones only, minus some. The sample contains roughly 500,000 clones, about 91% of which appear only once. The sequenced material came from peripheral blood. All receptors derive from a man younger than 35 with COVID-19, enrolled during active disease.

This sequence joins TRBV5-8 and TRBJ2-3; 11 bases are a match to TRBD2. Looked up from germline, CDR1 is SGHTS and CDR2 is YDEGEE. This CDR3 region has 17 residues. The V segment lost 0 bases and the J segment 1 base; nucleotides outside the gene matches: 4. CDR3 protein: CASSLEIAGGGTDTQYF. CDR3 DNA sequence: TGTGCCAGCAGCTTGGAAATAGCGGGGGGGGGCACAGATACGCAGTATTTT.

The J gene is TRBJ1-1, the V gene TRBV11-2; D may be TRBD1 (6 bases). The V gene lost 3 bases and the J gene lost 8 bases, with 13 bases spanning the gap. CDR3 length: 13 amino acids. Germline CDR1 reads SGHAT; CDR2 reads FQNNGV. CDR3 region: CASSFWFGTEAFF. As DNA, the CDR3 is TGTGCCAGCAGCTTCTGGTTTGGGACAGAAGCTTTCTTT.

The rearrangement uses TRBV5-1 and TRBJ1-4; 7 nucleotides line up with TRBD1. The V gene end was trimmed by 3 bases and the J gene end by 3 bases; junction bases not matched to a gene: 5. CDR3 size: 15 residues. CDR1 is SGHRS, CDR2 YFSETQ, per germline. CDR3 sequence: CASSYDRAANEKLFF. DNA for the CDR3: TGCGCCAGCAGCTACGACAGGGCGGCTAATGAAAAACTGTTTTTT.

V is TRBV3-1 (or the pseudogene TRBV3-2) and J is TRBJ2-1; D is unclear. The V end was cut by 5 bases, the J end by 4 bases, with 12 bases between. The CDR3 contains 14 residues. Germline assignment: CDR1 LGHDT and CDR2 YNNKEL (reference sequence). The CDR3 DNA sequence: TGTGCCAGCAGCGACACGCTATTTTACAATGAGCAGTTCTTC. It is translated as CASSDTLFYNEQFF.

This sequence joins TRBV2 and TRBJ1-6, with 10 bases matching TRBD1. Germline V gives CDR1 SNHLY, CDR2 FYNNEI. Trimming at V came to 6 bases and at J to 12 bases, leaving 2 bases not matched to a gene. This CDR3 is built from 12 residues. CDR3 in DNA: TGTGCCAGCAGGGGACAGGGGAGACCCCTCCACTTT. Translated, it gives CASRGQGRPLHF. The variable domain in full, completed from reference TRBV2 and TRBJ1-6, reads EPEVTQTPSHQVTQMGQEVILRCVPISNHLYFYWYRQILGQKVEFLVSFYNNEISEKSEIFDDQFSVERPDGSNFTLKIRSTKLEDSAMYFCASRGQGRPLHFGNGTRLTVT.